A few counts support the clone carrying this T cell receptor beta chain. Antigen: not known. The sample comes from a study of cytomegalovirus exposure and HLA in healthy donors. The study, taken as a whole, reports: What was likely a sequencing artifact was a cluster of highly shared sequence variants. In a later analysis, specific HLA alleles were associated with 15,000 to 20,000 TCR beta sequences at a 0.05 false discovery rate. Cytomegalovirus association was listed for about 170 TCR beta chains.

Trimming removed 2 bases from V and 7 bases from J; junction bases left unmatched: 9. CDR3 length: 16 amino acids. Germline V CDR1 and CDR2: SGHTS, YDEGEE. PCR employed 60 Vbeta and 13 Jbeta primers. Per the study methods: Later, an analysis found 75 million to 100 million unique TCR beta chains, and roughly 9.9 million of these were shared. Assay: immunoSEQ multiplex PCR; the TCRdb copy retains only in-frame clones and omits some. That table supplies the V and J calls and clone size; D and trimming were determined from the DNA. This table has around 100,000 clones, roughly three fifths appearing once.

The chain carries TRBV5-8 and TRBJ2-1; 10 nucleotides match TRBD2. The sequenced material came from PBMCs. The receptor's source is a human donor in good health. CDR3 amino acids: CASSFPGIAGGNEQFF. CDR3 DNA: TGTGCCAGCAGCTTTCCTGGGATAGCGGGGGGAAATGAGCAGTTCTTC.